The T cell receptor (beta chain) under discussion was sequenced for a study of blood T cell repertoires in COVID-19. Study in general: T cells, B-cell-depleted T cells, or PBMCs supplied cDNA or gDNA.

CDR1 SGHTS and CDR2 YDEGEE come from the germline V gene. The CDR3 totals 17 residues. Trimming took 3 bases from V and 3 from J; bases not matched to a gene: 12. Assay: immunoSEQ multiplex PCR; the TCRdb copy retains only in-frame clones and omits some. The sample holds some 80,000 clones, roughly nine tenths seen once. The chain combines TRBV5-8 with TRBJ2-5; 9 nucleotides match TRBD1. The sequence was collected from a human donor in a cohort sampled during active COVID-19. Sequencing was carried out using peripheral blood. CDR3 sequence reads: CASSWGPGTGRKETQYF. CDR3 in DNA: TGTGCCAGCAGCTGGGGGCCCGGGACAGGGCGCAAAGAGACCCAGTACTTC.